The present entry profiles one T cell receptor (beta chain) with its context. Its antigen remains unknown. Germline V CDR1 and CDR2: MDHEN, SYDVKM. V was pared by 3 bases and J by 3 bases, with 5 bases between. The CDR3 sequence is 12 residues long. The sample is drawn from a study of cytomegalovirus exposure and HLA in healthy donors. Study observations and caveats: There were a few CMV-associated chains whose specificity for CMV antigens was confirmed in vitro. First-cohort TCR clusters were later found to tend to co-occur in the roughly 130 validation repertoires.

Sequencing used immunoSEQ multiplex PCR; TCRdb keeps in-frame clones, though not all of them. The table includes 100,000 to 150,000 clones, about 91% detected once. The chain joins TRBV28 to TRBJ1-2; the D is unclear. This receptor was obtained from a man younger than 35 in good health and CMV-seronegative. The sample was PBMCs. CDR3 residues: CASSFIYYGYTF. CDR3 DNA: TGTGCCAGCAGTTTTATCTACTATGGCTACACCTTC.